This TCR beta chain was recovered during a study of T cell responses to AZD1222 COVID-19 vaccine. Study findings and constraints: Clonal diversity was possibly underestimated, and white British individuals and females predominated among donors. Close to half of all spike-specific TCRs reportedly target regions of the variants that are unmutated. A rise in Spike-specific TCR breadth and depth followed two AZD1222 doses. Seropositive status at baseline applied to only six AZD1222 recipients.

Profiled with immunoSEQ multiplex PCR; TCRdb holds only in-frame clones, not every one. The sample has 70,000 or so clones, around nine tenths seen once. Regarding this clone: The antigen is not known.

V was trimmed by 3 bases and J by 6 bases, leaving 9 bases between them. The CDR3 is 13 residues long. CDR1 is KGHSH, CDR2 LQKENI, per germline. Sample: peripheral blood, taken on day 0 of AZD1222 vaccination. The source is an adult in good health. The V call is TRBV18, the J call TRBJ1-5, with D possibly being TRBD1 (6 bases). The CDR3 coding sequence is TGTGCCAGCTCACCGAAACAGGGTCAGCCCCAGCATTTT. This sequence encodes CASSPKQGQPQHF.